The clone carrying this T cell receptor (beta chain) was found many times. Its antigen is currently unknown. This CDR3 comprises 14 residues. V dropped 4 bases and J dropped 2 bases, with 13 bases sitting between them. The V gene's germline CDR1 is SGHRS and CDR2 YFSETQ. Study processing details: For papillary thyroid cancer, a distant-metastasis classifier was constructed from CDR3 differences observed across clinicopathological groups. TCRdb re-called the PCR reads through MiXCR. TCRdb, not the authors, supplied the V and J calls. The sample has about 48,000 clones; around 21% are singletons. These data belong to a study of metastatic and nonmetastatic thyroid tumors. Study context: Malignant and benign thyroid patients had repertoires compared in peripheral blood and tumor or nodule tissue.

Notes on the study in general: For both blood and tumor, malignant thyroid tumors reportedly showed significantly higher TCR beta diversity than benign nodules did.

Not a single patient had been given any form of treatment at any point before undergoing thyroid surgery. V is TRBV5-1 and J is TRBJ2-7; maybe TRBD2 (6 bases). What was sequenced was blood. The TCR comes from a male donor with papillary thyroid cancer or a benign thyroid nodule (not recorded which). Some clones in this sample may be carry-over from other donors' samples. The CDR3 reads CASSPEGRTYEQYF. The CDR3 nucleotides are TGCGCCAGCAGCCCGGAGGGGCGAACCTACGAGCAGTACTTC.